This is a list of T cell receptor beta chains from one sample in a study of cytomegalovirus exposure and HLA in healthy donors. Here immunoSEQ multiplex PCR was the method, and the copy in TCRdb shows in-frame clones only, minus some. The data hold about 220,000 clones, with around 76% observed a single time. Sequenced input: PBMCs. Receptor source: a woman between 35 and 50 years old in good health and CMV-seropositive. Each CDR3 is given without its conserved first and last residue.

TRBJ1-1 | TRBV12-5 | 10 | ASGLWSSEAF
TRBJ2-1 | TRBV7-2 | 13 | ASSLLLLGIGEQF
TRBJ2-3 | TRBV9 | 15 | ASSVAGVAGGQDTQY
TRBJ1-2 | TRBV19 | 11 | ASSIQGRDGYT
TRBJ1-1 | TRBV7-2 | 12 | ASSLNRGDTEAF
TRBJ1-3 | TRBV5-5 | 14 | ASRLSTGGAGNTIY
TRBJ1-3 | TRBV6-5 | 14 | ASSYSPGSSGNTIY
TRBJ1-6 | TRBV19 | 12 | ASSPGAYNSPLH
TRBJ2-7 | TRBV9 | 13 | ASSVEGTSDYEQY
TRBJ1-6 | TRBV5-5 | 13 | ASSVVLADNSPLH
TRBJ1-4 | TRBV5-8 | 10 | ASSLTHEKLF
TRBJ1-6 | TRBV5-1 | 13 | ASSPGTATNSPLH
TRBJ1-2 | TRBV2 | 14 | ASIDRVLTSNYGYT
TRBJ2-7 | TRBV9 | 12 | ASSVAVGGYEQY
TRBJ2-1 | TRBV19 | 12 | ASSARQGEFGQF
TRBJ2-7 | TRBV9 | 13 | ASSVAGGPSYEQY
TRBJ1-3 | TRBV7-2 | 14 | ASSSAPGVSGNTIY